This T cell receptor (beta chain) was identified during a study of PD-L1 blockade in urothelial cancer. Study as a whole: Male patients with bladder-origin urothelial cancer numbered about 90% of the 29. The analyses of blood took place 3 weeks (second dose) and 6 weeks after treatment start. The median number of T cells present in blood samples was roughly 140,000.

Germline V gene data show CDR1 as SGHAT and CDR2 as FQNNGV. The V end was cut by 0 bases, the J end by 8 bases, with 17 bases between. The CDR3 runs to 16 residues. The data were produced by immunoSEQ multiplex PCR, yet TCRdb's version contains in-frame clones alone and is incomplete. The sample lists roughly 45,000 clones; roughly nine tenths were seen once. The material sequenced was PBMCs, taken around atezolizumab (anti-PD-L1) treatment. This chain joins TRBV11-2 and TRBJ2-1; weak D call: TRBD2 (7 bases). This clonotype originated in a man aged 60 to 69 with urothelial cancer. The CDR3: CASSLEGGLLEDEQFF. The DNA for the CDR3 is TGTGCCAGCAGCTTAGAGGGGGGGCTGTTGGAGGATGAGCAGTTCTTC.